Shown below are 12 T cell receptor beta chains from a single sample sequenced in a study of T cell clonotyping in hematopoietic cell transplantation. Profiling relied on immunoSEQ multiplex PCR, and the TCRdb table lists in-frame clones only, not all of them. Of around 15,000 clones in the sample, 61% are singletons; the top ten hold approximately 12%. Sample: PBMCs, taken 30 days after allogeneic stem cell transplant. Receptors were obtained from a male patient between 50 and 60 years old who had an allogeneic stem cell transplant from an unrelated donor, so T cells may come from the graft donor. Some clones in this sample may be carry-over from other donors' samples.

V usage is TRBV4-1 and J usage is TRBJ2-7; D may be TRBD1 (5 bases). Per germline, CDR1 MGHRA and CDR2 YSYEKL. CDR3 length: 15 residues. V was clipped by 2 bases and J by 2 bases, with 13 bases between them. CDR3 DNA: TGCGCCAGCAGCCAATCATACAGGACCACCTACGAGCAGTACTTC. It encodes CASSQSYRTTYEQYF.

The rearrangement links TRBV20-1 to TRBJ1-1, with D perhaps TRBD1 (5 bases). The CDR3 runs to 11 residues. The germline V gene has CDR1 DFQATT and CDR2 SNEGSKA (reference sequence). Trimming pared 3 bases from V and 11 bases from J, leaving 13 bases between. This chain's CDR3 is CSASGGVRAFF. The CDR3 DNA follows: TGCAGTGCTAGTGGAGGGGTGCGGGCTTTCTTT.

This CDR3 reads CSVLIAGDTQYF. The DNA of the CDR3 is TGCAGCGTTTTAATAGCGGGAGATACGCAGTATTTT. V gene TRBV29-1 combines with J gene TRBJ2-3; 7 nucleotides agree with TRBD2. Germline CDR1 SQVTM, CDR2 ANQGSEA. V trimming: 5 bases; J trimming: 5 bases; junction bases outside the gene matches: 4. CDR3 length: 12 amino acids.

The CDR3 DNA reads TGTGCCAGCACCCCGTCCTCCTACAATGAGCAGTTCTTC. This sequence encodes CASTPSSYNEQFF. The V gene is TRBV7-2, the J gene TRBJ2-1; no reliable D call. Germline V gene sequence: CDR1 SGHTA, CDR2 FQGNSA. The length of the CDR3 is 13 residues. Trimming shortened V by 7 bases and J by 0 bases, and 7 bases separated the two germline ends. Variable domain in full (rest from reference TRBV7-2 and TRBJ2-1): GAGVSQSPSNKVTEKGKDVELRCDPISGHTALYWYRQSLGQGLEFLIYFQGNSAPDKSGLPSDRFSAERTGGSVSTLTIQRTQQEDSAVYLCASTPSSYNEQFFGPGTRLTVL.

This chain uses TRBV6-5 with TRBJ2-7; 15 nucleotides match TRBD2. The V segment lost 2 bases and the J segment 5 bases; nucleotides outside the gene matches: 1. This CDR3 is 15 amino acids long. Looked up from germline, CDR1 is MNHEY and CDR2 is SVGAGI. CDR3 DNA sequence: TGTGCCAGCAGTTACGGGACTAGCGGGAGGAACGAGCAGTACTTC. This translates into CASSYGTSGRNEQYF.

V gene TRBV29-1 combines with J gene TRBJ1-1; D remains unclear. Germline CDR1 SQVTM, CDR2 ANQGSEA. This CDR3 is built from 11 residues. V gave up 6 bases and J gave up 11 bases, with 16 bases separating them. CDR3 sequence (DNA): TGCAGCGTCCGGGAGGGATCGATGGCTTTCTTT. Its translation: CSVREGSMAFF.

The chain is built from TRBV30 and TRBJ1-6; D not resolved. V lost 3 bases and J 10 bases, leaving 10 bases between the germline ends. The CDR3 sequence is 12 residues long. Germline CDR1 GTSNPN, CDR2 SVGIG (reference sequence). The chain's CDR3 is CAWRRLSSPLHF. CDR3 nucleotide sequence: TGTGCCTGGAGAAGACTCTCATCACCCCTCCACTTT.

The chain combines TRBV28 with TRBJ2-5, with 9 bases fitting TRBD1. Germline V gene data show CDR1 as MDHEN and CDR2 as SYDVKM. Trimming removed 5 bases from V and 11 bases from J; junction bases left unmatched: 12. The CDR3 totals 14 residues. The CDR3 DNA is TGTGCCAGCAGTAGGCTTGGACAGGGGTGGGAGCAGTACTTC. It specifies CASSRLGQGWEQYF.

V gene TRBV10-3 combines with J gene TRBJ2-2, with a possible D match to TRBD2 (5 bases). The germline CDR1 and CDR2 sequences are ENHRY and SYGVKD. The V end lost 3 bases, the J end lost 4 bases, and 9 bases lay between the germline ends. The length of the CDR3 is 14 residues. In nucleotides, the CDR3 is TGTGCCATCAGTGACGCTAGCAGCACCGGGGAGCTGTTTTTT. Protein sequence: CAISDASSTGELFF.

The chain is built from TRBV4-1 and TRBJ2-1; D perhaps matches TRBD2 (6 bases). The CDR3 contains 14 residues. V was clipped by 6 bases and J by 6 bases, with 15 bases between them. The V gene's germline CDR1 is MGHRA and CDR2 YSYEKL. The CDR3 DNA sequence: TGCGCCAGCAGTCCGGGACTGCCTCCCAATGAGCAGTTCTTC. Amino acid sequence: CASSPGLPPNEQFF.

The J gene is TRBJ1-2, the V gene TRBV7-2; possible D gene TRBD1, 6 bases. This CDR3 has 14 residues. V lost 5 bases and J lost 6, with 16 bases in between. Per germline, CDR1 SGHTA and CDR2 FQGNSA. CDR3 region: CASSIGGGTHGYTF. The CDR3 DNA is TGTGCCAGCAGCATAGGGGGGGGAACGCATGGCTACACCTTC.

Here the CDR3 reads CASSLAGLYGYTF. The CDR3 DNA reads TGTGCCAGCAGCTTGGCAGGGCTCTATGGCTACACCTTC. The chain is built from TRBV5-4 and TRBJ1-2; D is possibly TRBD1 (5 bases). Germline V gene data show CDR1 as SGHNT and CDR2 as YYREEE (reference sequence). V was pared by 0 bases and J by 4 bases, with 7 bases between. The CDR3 spans 13 residues.